This TCR beta chain was retrieved from a study of T cells after yellow fever vaccination. As for the study in general: Preparation of fractions with low cell numbers was performed using SMART-Seq v4 Ultra Low Input.

This clonotype has a count of ten or more. The antigen is undetermined. TCRdb passed the 5' RACE reads through MiXCR, listing each CDR3 protein once. Counted here are about 340,000 distinct CDR3 sequences, roughly 4.3% occurring once; the ten biggest clones make up 24%. The CDR3 contains 15 residues. Trimming took 6 bases from V and 1 from J, leaving 15 bases between them. Broader study findings: Peaking faster, on day 5 versus 15, the secondary response was nonetheless weaker. Overlap between CD4 and CD8 compartments was detected for a small share of clonotypes.

The gene calls are TRBV12-3 or TRBV12-4 and TRBJ1-1; no clear D. The source of this sequence is a young man who received the YFV17D yellow fever vaccine. The specimen was PBMCs, collected 5 days after the yellow fever booster vaccination. CDR3 protein: CASREDRVGNTEAFF. The CDR3 DNA reads TGTGCCAGCAGAGAGGACCGGGTGGGGAACACTGAAGCTTTCTTT.